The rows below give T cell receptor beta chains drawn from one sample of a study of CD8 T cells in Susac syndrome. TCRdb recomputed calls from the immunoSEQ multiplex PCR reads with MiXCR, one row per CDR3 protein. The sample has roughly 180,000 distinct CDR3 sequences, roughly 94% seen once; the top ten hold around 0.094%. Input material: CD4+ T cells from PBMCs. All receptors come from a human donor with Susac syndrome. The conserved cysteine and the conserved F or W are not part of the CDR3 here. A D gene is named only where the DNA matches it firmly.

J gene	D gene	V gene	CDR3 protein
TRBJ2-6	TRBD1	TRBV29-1	SAGRDRGFSGANVLT
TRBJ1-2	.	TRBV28	ASRPERRYGYT
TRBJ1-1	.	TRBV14	ASTQGGAAAF
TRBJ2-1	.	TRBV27	ASSLKTGEQF
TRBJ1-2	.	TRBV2	ASSEGGQGHYGYT
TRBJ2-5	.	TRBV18	ASSPGEDQETQY
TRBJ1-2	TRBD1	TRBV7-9	ASSSVPGQGIEFGYT
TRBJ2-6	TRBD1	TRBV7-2	ASSLGQGAAGANVLT
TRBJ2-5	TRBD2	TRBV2	ASRGWALAEETQY
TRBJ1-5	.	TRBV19	ASSIRGQGNQPQH
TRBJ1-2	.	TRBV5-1	ATGDENYGYT
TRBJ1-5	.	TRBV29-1	SVPGWRGNQPQH
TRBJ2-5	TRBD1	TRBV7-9	ASRRQGAQETQY
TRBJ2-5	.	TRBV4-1	ASSQLGGTQY
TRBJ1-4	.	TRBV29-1	SVEFNEKLF
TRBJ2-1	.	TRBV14	ASSPLVYNEQF
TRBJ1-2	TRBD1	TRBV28	ASTSTGVGGYT
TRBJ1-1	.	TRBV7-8	ASSFHREGYTEAF
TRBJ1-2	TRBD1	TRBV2	ASSEEGQGAYGYT
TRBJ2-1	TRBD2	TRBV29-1	SVSRLAVNNEQF
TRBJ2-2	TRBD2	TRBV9	ASSVVAGGGTGELF
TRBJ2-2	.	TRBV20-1	SARDIWGKGIPGELF
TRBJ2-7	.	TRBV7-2	ASSSAGSSYEQY
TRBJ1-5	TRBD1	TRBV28	ASSLRGQGANQPQH
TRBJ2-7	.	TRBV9	ASSLGLGDGLSEQY
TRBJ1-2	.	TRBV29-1	SVPDRPFFGYT
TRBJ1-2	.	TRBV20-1	SAFREGGYT